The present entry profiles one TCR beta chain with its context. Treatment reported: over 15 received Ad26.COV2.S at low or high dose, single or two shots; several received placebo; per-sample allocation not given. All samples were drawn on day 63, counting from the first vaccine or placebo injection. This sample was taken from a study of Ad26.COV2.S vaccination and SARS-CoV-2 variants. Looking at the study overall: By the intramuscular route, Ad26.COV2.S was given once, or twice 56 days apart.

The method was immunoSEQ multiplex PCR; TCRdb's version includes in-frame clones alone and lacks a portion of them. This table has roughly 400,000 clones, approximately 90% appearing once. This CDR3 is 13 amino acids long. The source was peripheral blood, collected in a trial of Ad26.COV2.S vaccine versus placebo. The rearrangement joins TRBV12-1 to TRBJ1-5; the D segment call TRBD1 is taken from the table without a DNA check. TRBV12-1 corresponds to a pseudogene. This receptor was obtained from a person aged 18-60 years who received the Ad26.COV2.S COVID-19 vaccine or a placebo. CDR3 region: CASSSPRGQPQHF. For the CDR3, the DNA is TGTGCCAGCAGCTCGCCTAGGGGTCAGCCCCAGCATTTT.